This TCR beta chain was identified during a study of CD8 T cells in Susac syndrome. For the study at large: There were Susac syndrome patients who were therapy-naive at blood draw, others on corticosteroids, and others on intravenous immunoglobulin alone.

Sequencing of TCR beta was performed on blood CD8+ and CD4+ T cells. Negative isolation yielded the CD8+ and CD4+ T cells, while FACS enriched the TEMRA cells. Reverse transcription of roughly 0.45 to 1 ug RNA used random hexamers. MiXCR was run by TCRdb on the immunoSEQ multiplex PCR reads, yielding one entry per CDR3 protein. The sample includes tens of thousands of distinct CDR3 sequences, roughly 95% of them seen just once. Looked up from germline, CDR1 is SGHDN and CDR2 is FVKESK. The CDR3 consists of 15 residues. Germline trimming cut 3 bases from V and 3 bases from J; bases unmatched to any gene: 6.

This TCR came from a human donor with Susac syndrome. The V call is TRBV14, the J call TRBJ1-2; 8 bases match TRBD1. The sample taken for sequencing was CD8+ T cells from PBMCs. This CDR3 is CASSHRGRSDYGYTF. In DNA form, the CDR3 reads TGTGCCAGCAGCCACAGGGGGCGATCTGACTATGGCTACACCTTC.